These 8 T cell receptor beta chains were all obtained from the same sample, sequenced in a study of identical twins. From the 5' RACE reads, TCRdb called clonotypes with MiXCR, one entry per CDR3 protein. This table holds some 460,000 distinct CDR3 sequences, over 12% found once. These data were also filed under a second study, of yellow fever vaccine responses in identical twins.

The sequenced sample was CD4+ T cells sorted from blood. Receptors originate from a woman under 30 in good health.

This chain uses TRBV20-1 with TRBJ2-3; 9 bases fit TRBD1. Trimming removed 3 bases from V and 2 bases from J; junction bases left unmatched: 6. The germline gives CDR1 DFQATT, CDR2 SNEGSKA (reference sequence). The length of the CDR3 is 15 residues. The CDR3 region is CSARRGQGDTDTQYF. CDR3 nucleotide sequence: TGCAGTGCTAGGCGGGGACAGGGTGACACAGATACGCAGTATTTT.

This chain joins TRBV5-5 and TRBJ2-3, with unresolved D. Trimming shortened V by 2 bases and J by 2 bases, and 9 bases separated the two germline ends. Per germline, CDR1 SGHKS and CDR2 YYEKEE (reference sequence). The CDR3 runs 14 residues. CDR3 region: CASSFDGYTDTQYF. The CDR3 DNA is TGTGCCAGCAGCTTCGACGGATACACAGATACGCAGTATTTT.

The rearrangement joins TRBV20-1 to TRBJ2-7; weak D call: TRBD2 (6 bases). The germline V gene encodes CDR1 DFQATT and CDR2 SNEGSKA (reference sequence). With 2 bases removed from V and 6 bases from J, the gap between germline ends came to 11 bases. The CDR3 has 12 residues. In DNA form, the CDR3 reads TGCAGTGCTAGATCGCGGAGGGGCGAGCAGTACTTC. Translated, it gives CSARSRRGEQYF.

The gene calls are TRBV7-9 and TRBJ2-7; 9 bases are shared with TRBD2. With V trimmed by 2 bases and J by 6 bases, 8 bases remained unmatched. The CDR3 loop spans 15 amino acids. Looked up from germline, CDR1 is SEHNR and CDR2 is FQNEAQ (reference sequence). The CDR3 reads CASSLSSGIGGEQYF. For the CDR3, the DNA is TGTGCCAGCAGCTTATCTAGCGGGATAGGGGGCGAGCAGTACTTC.

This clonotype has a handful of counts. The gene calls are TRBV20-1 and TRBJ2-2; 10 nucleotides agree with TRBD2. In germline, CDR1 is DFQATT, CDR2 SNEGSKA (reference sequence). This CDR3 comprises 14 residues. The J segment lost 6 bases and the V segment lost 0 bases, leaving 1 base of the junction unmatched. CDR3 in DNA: TGCAGTGCTAGAGAGCTAGCGGGAGCCGGGGAGCTGTTTTTT. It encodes CSARELAGAGELFF.

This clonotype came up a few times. The CDR3 bases are TGTGCCAGCTCACCTCTGAGGGGACAGGGGTACAATGAGCAGTTCTTC. Residues: CASSPLRGQGYNEQFF. The chain combines TRBV18 with TRBJ2-1, with 10 bases fitting TRBD1. Germline values: CDR1 KGHSH, CDR2 LQKENI. The CDR3 is 16 amino acids. V was clipped by 3 bases and J by 4 bases; unmatched bases: 6.

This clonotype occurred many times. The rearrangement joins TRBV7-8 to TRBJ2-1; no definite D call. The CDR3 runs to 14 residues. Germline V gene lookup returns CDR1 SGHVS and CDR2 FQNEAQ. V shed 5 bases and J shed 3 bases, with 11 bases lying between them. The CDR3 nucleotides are TGTGCCAGCAGCCCCGTGGCCATCTACAATGAGCAGTTCTTC. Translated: CASSPVAIYNEQFF.

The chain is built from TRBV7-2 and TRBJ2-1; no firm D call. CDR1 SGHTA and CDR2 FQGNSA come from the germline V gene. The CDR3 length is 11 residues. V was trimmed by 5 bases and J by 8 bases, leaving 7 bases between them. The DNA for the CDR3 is TGTGCCAGCAGCCCGTCCCATGAGCAGTTCTTC. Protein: CASSPSHEQFF.